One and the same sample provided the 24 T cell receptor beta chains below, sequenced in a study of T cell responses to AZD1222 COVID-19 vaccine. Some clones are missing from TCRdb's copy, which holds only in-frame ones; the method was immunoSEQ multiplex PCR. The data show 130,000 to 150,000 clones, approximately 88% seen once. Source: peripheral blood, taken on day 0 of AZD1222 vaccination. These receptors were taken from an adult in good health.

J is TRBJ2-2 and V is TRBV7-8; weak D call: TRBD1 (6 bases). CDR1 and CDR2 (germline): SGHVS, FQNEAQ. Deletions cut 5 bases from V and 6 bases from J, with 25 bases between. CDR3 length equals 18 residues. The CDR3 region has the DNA TGTGCCAGCAGCCCGGCCCTAAGGCACAGGGACAAGTCCGGGGAGCTGTTTTTT. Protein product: CASSPALRHRDKSGELFF.

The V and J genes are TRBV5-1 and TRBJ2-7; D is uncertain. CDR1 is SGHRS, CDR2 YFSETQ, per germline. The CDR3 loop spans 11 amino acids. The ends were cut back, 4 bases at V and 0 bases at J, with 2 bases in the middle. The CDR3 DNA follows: TGCGCCAGCAGCCACTCCTACGAGCAGTACTTC. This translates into CASSHSYEQYF.

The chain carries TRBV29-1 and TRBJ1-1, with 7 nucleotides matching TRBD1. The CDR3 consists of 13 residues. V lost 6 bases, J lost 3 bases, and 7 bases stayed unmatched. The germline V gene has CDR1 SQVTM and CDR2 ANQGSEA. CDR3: CSVMDRWDTEAFF. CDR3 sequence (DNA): TGCAGCGTAATGGACAGGTGGGACACTGAAGCTTTCTTT. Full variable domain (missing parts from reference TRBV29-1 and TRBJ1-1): SAVISQKPSRDICQRGTSLTIQCQVDSQVTMMFWYRQQPGQSLTLIATANQGSEATYESGFVIDKFPISRPNLTFSTLTVSNMSPEDSSIYLCSVMDRWDTEAFFGQGTRLTVV.

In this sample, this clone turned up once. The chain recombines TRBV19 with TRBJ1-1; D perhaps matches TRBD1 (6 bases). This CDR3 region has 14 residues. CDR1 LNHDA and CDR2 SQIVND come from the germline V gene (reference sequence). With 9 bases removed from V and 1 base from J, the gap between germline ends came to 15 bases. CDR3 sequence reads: CASRLGGQNTEAFF. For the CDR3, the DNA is TGTGCCAGCCGTCTGGGGGGGCAGAACACTGAAGCTTTCTTT.

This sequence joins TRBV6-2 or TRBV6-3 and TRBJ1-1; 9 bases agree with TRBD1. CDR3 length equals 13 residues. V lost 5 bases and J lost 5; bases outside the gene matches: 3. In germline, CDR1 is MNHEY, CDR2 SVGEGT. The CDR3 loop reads CASSATGGTEAFF. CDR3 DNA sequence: TGTGCCAGCAGTGCGACAGGGGGAACTGAAGCTTTCTTT.

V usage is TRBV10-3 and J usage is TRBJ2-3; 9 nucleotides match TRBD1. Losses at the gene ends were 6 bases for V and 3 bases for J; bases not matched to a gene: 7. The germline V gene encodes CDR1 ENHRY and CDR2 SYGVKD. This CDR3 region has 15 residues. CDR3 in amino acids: CAIRGDRDFTDTQYF. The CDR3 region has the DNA TGTGCCATCAGGGGGGACAGGGACTTTACAGATACGCAGTATTTT.

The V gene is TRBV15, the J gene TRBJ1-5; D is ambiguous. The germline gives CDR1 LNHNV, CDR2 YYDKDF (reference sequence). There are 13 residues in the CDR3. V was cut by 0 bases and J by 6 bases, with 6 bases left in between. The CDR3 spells CATSRDSGQPQHF. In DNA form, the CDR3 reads TGTGCCACCAGCAGAGATAGTGGTCAGCCCCAGCATTTT.

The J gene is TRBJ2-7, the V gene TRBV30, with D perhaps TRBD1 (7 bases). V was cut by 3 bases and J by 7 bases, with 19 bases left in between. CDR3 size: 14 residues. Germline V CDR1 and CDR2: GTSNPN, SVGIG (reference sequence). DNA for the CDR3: TGTGCCTGGAGAGGGGCCGGGGCAGGGGGGGAGCAGTACTTC. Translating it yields CAWRGAGAGGEQYF.

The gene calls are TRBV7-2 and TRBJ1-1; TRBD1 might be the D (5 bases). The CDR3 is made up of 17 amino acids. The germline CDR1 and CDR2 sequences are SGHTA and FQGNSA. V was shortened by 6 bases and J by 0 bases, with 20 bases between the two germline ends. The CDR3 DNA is TGTGCCAGCAGGATTACAGGCGTCATACCCGTGAACACTGAAGCTTTCTTT. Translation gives CASRITGVIPVNTEAFF.

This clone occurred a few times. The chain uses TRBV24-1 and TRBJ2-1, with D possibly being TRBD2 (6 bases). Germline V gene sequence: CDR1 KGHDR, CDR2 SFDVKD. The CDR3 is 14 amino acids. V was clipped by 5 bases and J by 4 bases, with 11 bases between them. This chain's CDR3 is CATSAGVPYNEQFF. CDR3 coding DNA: TGTGCCACCAGTGCGGGGGTCCCGTACAATGAGCAGTTCTTC.

The chain's CDR3 is CASSPKAGGHSVDTQYF. DNA of the CDR3: TGTGCCAGCAGCCCTAAAGCGGGGGGGCATTCAGTAGATACGCAGTATTTT. J is TRBJ2-3 and V is TRBV3-1 (or the pseudogene TRBV3-2); 10 bases map to TRBD2. CDR3 length equals 17 residues. Germline CDR1 reads LGHDT; CDR2 reads YNNKEL (reference sequence). V lost 4 bases, J lost 5 bases, and 12 bases stayed unmatched.

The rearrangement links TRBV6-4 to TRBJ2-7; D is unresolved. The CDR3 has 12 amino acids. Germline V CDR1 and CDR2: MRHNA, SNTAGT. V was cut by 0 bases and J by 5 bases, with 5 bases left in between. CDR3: CASSDSNDEQYF. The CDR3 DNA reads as TGTGCCAGCAGTGACTCGAACGACGAGCAGTACTTC.

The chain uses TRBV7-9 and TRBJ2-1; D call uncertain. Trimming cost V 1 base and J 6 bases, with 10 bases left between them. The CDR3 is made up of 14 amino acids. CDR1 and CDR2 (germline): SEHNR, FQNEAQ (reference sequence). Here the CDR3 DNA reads TGTGCCAGCAGCTTAGTTCTCGGCTTCAATGAGCAGTTCTTC. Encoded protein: CASSLVLGFNEQFF.

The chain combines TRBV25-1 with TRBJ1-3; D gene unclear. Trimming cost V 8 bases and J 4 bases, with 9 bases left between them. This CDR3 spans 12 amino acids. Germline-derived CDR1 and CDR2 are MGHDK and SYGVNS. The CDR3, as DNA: TGTGCCAGCTCCCGGCAGGGAAACACCATATATTTT. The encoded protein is CASSRQGNTIYF.

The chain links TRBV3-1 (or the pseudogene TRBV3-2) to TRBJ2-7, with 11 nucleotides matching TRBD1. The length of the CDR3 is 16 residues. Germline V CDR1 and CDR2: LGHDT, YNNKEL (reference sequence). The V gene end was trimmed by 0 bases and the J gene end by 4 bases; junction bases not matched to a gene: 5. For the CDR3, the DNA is TGTGCCAGCAGCCAAGACTTAGGGACAGGGGGGTACGAGCAGTACTTC. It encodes CASSQDLGTGGYEQYF.

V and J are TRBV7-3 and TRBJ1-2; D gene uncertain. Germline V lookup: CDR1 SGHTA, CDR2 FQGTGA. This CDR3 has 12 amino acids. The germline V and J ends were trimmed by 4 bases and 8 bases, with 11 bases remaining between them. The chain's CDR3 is CASSSPGGGYTF. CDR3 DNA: TGTGCCAGCAGCTCGCCGGGAGGGGGCTACACCTTC.

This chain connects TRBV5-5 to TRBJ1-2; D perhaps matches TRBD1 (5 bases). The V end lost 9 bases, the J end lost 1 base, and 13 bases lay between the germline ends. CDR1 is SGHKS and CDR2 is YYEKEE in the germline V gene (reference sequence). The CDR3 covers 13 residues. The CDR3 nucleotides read TGTGCCACCTCTGACAGCCTTAACTATGGCTACACCTTC. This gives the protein CATSDSLNYGYTF.

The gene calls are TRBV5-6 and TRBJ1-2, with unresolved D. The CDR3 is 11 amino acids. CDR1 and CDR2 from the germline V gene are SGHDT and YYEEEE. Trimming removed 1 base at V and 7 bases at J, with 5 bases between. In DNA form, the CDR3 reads TGTGCCAGCAGCTTGTCAACTGGCTACACCTTC. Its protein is CASSLSTGYTF.

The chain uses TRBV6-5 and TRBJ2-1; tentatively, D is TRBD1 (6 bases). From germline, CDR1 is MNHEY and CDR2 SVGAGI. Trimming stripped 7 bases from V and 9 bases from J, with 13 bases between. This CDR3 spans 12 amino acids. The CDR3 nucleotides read TGTGCCAGCAAAACCCCCAGGGGTGAGCAGTTCTTC. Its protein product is CASKTPRGEQFF.

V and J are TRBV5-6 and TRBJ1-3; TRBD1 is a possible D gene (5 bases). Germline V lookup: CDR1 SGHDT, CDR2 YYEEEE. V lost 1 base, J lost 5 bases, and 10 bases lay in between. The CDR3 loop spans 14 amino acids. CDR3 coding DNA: TGTGCCAGCAGCTTGTACACAGGCAGAAACACCATATATTTT. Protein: CASSLYTGRNTIYF.

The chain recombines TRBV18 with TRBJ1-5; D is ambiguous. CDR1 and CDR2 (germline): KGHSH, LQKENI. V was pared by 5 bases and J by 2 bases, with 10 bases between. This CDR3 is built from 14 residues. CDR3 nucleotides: TGTGCCAGCTCAGGGGATGCGGGCAATCAGCCCCAGCATTTT. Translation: CASSGDAGNQPQHF.

Here the CDR3 DNA reads TGTGCCAGCAGTTACTCCGGGACCGTTCGAGGCTACACCTTC. It translates to CASSYSGTVRGYTF. The chain links TRBV6-5 to TRBJ1-2; TRBD1 is a possible D gene (5 bases). This CDR3 contains 14 residues. Germline V gives CDR1 MNHEY, CDR2 SVGAGI. The germline V and J ends were trimmed by 0 bases and 8 bases, with 13 bases remaining between them.

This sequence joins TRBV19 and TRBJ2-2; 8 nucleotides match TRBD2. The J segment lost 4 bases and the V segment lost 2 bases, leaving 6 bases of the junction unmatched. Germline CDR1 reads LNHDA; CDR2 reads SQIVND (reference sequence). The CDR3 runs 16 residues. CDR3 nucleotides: TGTGCCAGTAGTATAAACCGGGAGGGGCCCACCGGGGAGCTGTTTTTT. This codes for CASSINREGPTGELFF.

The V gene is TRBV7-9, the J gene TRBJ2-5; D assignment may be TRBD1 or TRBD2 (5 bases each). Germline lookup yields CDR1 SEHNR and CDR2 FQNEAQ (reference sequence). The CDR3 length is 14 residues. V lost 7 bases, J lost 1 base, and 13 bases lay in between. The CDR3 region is CASTLAGGQETQYF. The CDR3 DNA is TGTGCCAGCACCCTAGCTGGGGGCCAAGAGACCCAGTACTTC.